These 2 T cell receptor beta chains share one sample of origin, sequenced in a study of Tregs in tolerant kidney transplant recipients. Clones were read by immunoSEQ multiplex PCR, and TCRdb kept only the in-frame ones, dropping some. The table shows 70,000 to 95,000 clones, with 91% occurring only once. Sequenced material: Tregs from blood, taken before the transplant. Every receptor here comes from a human donor who received a combined kidney and bone marrow transplant.

The chain uses TRBV25-1 and TRBJ2-1; 8 nucleotides align to TRBD2. From germline, CDR1 is MGHDK and CDR2 SYGVNS. J lost 6 bases, V lost 6 bases, and 13 bases had no gene match. This CDR3 has 16 residues. The chain's CDR3 is CASRAPLAEKSNEQFF. The CDR3 DNA is TGTGCCAGCAGGGCCCCACTAGCGGAAAAAAGCAATGAGCAGTTCTTC.

The chain has TRBV7-2 and TRBJ2-3, with D possibly TRBD2 on 6 matching bases. Trimming pared 2 bases from V and 1 base from J, leaving 10 bases between. Germline values: CDR1 SGHTA, CDR2 FQGNSA. The length of the CDR3 is 15 residues. This CDR3 reads CASSLQASGTDTQYF. The CDR3 DNA reads as TGTGCCAGCAGCTTACAGGCTAGCGGCACAGATACGCAGTATTTT.